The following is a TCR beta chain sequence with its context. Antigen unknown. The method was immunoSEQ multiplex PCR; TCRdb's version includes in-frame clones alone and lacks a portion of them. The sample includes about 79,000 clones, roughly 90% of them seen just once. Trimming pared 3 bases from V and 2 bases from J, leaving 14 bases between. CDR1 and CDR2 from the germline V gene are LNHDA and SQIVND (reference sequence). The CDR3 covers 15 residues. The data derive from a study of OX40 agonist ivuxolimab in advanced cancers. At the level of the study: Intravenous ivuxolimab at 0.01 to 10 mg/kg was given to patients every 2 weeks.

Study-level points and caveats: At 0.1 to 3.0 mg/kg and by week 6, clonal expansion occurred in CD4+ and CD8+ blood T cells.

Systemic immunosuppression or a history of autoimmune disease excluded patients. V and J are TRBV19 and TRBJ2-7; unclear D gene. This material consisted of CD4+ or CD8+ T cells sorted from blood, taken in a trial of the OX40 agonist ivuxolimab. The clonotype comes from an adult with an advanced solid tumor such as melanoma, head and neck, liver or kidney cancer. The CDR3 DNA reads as TGTGCCAGTAGTATTGGTTGGCAAACTACCTACGAGCAGTACTTC. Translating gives CASSIGWQTTYEQYF.